A selection of T cell receptor beta chains follows, all from one sample in a study of control samples from healthy donors and cancer patients. TCRdb keeps only in-frame clones here, not all; method: immunoSEQ multiplex PCR. Among roughly 120,000 clones listed, roughly 91% were seen once. The sequencing sample was made of blood. These receptors were taken from a woman aged 45-60 years in good health. The conserved cysteine and the conserved F or W are not part of the CDR3 here. Not every row has a clone size; where given, it reads once, few, many or a size class.

j_call v_call clone_size cdr3_aa
TRBJ1-1 TRBV18 . ASSRLGYTEAF
TRBJ2-7 TRBV3-1/TRBV3-2 . ASSHFTSNYEQY
TRBJ1-1 TRBV30 . AWSGKPGGAF
TRBJ1-1 TRBV18 once ASSPAGVGTEAF
TRBJ2-2 TRBV30 . AWSYESGELF
TRBJ2-3 TRBV5-8 . ASPYLGSTDTQY
TRBJ1-1 TRBV15 . ATSRAGQGRTEAF
TRBJ2-2 TRBV4-1 once ASSQDPQGAGELF
TRBJ2-4 TRBV5-1 . ASSWKGTGLAKNIQY
TRBJ1-6 TRBV5-1 . ASSSSRPGSDSPLH
TRBJ2-3 TRBV6-2/TRBV6-3 . ASSSRTSGSGTDTQY
TRBJ2-2 TRBV2 . ASTWGSTGELF
TRBJ2-5 TRBV4-1 . ASSRIGTSGGTETQY
TRBJ2-2 TRBV20-1 . SASPRDLLTGELF
TRBJ1-5 TRBV18 once ASSQQGRNQPQH
TRBJ1-4 TRBV5-6 once ASSLADTPGRLEKLF
TRBJ2-3 TRBV14 . ASSQAGTDTQY
TRBJ1-2 TRBV2 . ASRGDSTTYGYT
TRBJ2-3 TRBV27 . ASSLYTPGTDTQY
TRBJ1-2 TRBV2 . ASSLGRLYGYT
TRBJ2-3 TRBV7-2 . ASSFFDGSTDTQY
TRBJ2-1 TRBV30 . AWHRGGLYNEQF
TRBJ1-5 TRBV2 . ASSLNRDRDQPQH
TRBJ2-7 TRBV7-2 . ASSLGSGGVYEQY
TRBJ2-1 TRBV18 . ASSRERPNEQF
TRBJ1-2 TRBV6-5 . ASSPEPNYGYT
TRBJ1-5 TRBV30 few AWSPSSGGVRDQPQH
TRBJ2-7 TRBV6-1 . ASSERIRFGEASYEQY
TRBJ2-3 TRBV4-1 . ASSQGGRTDTQY
TRBJ1-2 TRBV6-2/TRBV6-3 . ASSYEGTRGYT
TRBJ1-1 TRBV6-5 few ASRGLSKVLNAF
TRBJ1-3 TRBV20-1 few SASLQGGGNTIY
TRBJ2-7 TRBV10-1 . ASSDTGSSYEQY
TRBJ2-3 TRBV7-3 . ASSPGRGGVRDTQY
TRBJ1-5 TRBV9 . ASSGSMGGGQPQH
TRBJ2-4 TRBV11-2 . ASSTLTVAKNIQY
TRBJ2-2 TRBV7-6 few ASSLTGAVSPGELF
TRBJ2-3 TRBV4-1 . ASSQFKGQEDTQY
TRBJ1-1 TRBV6-6 . ASRFGRSNTEAF
TRBJ1-2 TRBV18 . ASSPNTAGTGLRYT
TRBJ1-5 TRBV12-2 . ASRPPRAGTEQPQH
TRBJ1-2 TRBV12-3/TRBV12-4 . ASSDGGSYGYT
TRBJ2-1 TRBV13 . ASSLGVAGGIEQF
TRBJ2-1 TRBV5-1 . ASSLGWRSEQF
TRBJ1-1 TRBV7-9 . ASTRQGTEAF
TRBJ2-1 TRBV24-1 . ATSDIRNEQF
TRBJ1-2 TRBV6-5 . ASSYWSGSASGYT
TRBJ1-5 TRBV6-5 . ASRKTGAQPQH
TRBJ1-1 TRBV5-1 . ASSLGQLMNTEAF
TRBJ2-5 TRBV5-1 . ASSLLPSGGGETQY
TRBJ2-6 TRBV6-5 . ASTSRGSGANVLT
TRBJ2-1 TRBV11-3 . ASSSSGQEQF
TRBJ1-2 TRBV6-5 . ASSYSGRKKLGYT
TRBJ2-1 TRBV10-1 . ASSPSGRNNEQF
TRBJ1-4 TRBV6-5 . ASRLTVGNEKLF